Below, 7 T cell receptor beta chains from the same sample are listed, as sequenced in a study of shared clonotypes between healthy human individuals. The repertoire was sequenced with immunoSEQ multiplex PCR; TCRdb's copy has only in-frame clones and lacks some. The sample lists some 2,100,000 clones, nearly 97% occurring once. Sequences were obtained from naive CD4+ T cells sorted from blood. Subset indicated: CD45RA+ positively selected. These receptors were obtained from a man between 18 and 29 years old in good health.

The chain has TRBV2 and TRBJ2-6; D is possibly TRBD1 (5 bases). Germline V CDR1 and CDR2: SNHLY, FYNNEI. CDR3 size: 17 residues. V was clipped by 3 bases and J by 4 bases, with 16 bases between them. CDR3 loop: CASSDRVLVFGANVLTF. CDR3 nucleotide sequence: TGTGCCAGCAGTGACAGGGTACTCGTGTTCGGGGCCAACGTCCTGACTTTC.

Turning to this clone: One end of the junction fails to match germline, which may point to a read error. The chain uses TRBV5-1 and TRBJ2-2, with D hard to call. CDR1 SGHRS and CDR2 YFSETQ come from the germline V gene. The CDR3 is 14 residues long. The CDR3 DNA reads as TGCGCCAGCAGCTTGGTGGACGACACTGGGGAGCTGTTTTTT. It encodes CASSLVDDTGELFF.

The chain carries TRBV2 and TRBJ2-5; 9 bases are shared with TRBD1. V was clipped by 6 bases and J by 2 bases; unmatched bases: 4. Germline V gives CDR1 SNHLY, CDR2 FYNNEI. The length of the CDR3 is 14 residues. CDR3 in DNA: TGTGCCAGCAGCGGCGGACAGGGGCAAGAGACCCAGTACTTC. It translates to CASSGGQGQETQYF.

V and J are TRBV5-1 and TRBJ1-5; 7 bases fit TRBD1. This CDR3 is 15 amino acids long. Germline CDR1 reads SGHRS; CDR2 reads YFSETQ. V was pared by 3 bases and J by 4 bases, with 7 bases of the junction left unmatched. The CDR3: CASSWEGGRNQPQHF. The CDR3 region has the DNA TGCGCCAGCAGCTGGGAAGGGGGCCGGAATCAGCCCCAGCATTTT.

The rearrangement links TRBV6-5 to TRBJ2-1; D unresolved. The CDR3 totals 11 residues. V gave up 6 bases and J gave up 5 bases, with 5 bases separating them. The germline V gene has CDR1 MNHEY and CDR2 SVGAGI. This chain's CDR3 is CASRYNNEQFF. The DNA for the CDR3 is TGTGCCAGCAGGTACAACAATGAGCAGTTCTTC.

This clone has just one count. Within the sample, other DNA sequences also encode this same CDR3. CDR3 sequence (DNA): TGTGCCAGCTCACCACGGGACAGTAGCACAGATACGCAGTATTTT. It is translated as CASSPRDSSTDTQYF. V and J are TRBV18 and TRBJ2-3, with TRBD1 matching 7 bases. CDR1 is KGHSH and CDR2 is LQKENI in the germline V gene. V shed 1 base, J shed 0 bases, and the junction held 1 base outside the gene matches. The CDR3 totals 15 residues.

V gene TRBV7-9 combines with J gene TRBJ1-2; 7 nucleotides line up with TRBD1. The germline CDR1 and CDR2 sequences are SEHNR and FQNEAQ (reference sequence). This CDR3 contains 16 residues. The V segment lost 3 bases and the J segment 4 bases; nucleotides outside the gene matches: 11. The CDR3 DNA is TGTGCCAGCAGCTTGTACGCGGACAGGAGTGGCTATGGCTACACCTTC. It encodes CASSLYADRSGYGYTF.